The rows below give T cell receptor beta chains drawn from one sample of a study of T-cell memory formation after mild COVID-19. Using its own MiXCR run on the 5' RACE reads, TCRdb lists one record per CDR3 protein. The sample holds 50,000 to 75,000 distinct CDR3 sequences; about 10% are singletons and the top ten take around 1.2%. The specimen sequenced was PBMCs or a T cell subset sorted from them (not recorded which). These receptors all come from a man between 18 and 35 years old who had mild COVID-19 (a few samples of this study predate the infection). Cell type and time point are not known. The CDR3 runs from the conserved cysteine through the conserved F or W. A D gene is named only where the DNA matches it firmly. Rows give clone size only sometimes, using once, few, many, or a class for an expanded clone.

d_gene	abundance	v_gene	j_gene	CDR3nt	CDR3aa
-	-	TRBV4-1	TRBJ2-4	TGCGCCAGCAGCAAAAGCGAGATTAACAAAAACATTCAGTACTTC	CASSKSEINKNIQYF
-	-	TRBV20-1	TRBJ2-3	TGCAGTGTAACGAGACCGCCGTCCACAGATACGCAGTATTTT	CSVTRPPSTDTQYF
-	few	TRBV5-1	TRBJ1-1	TGCGCCAGCAGCTTGGCGGGACACCAGAACACTGAAGCTTTCTTT	CASSLAGHQNTEAFF
-	-	TRBV5-6	TRBJ2-3	TGTGCCAGCAGCTTGAGGACCGGGGGGCCTCCAAGCACAGATACGCAGTATTTT	CASSLRTGGPPSTDTQYF
TRBD2	-	TRBV24-1	TRBJ2-5	TGTGCCACCAGTGACCCTCCCGGGGGGCAAGAGACCCAGTACTTC	CATSDPPGGQETQYF
-	-	TRBV20-1	TRBJ1-1	TGCAGTGCCCGTGACCACAACACTGAAGCTTTCTTT	CSARDHNTEAFF
-	many	TRBV9	TRBJ2-3	TGTGCCAGCAGCGTACAGCACAGATCCGCCACAGATACGCAGTATTTT	CASSVQHRSATDTQYF
-	few	TRBV5-1	TRBJ1-1	TGCGCCAGCAGCTTCAGGGACACTGAAGCTTTCTTT	CASSFRDTEAFF
-	many	TRBV19	TRBJ2-3	TGTGCCAGTAGTATTTCCGTGGAAGATACGCAGTATTTT	CASSISVEDTQYF
-	medium-sized	TRBV7-9	TRBJ2-5	TGTGCCAGCAGCTCACGGACGGGACAAGAGACCCAGTACTTC	CASSSRTGQETQYF
-	many	TRBV3-1	TRBJ2-5	TGTGCCAGCAGCCAGAACCGAGCCGACAGCAAAGAGACCCAGTACTTC	CASSQNRADSKETQYF
TRBD1	many	TRBV5-1	TRBJ2-1	TGCGCCAGCAGCTTTGGGGACAGGGGGCAGGATGAGCAGTTCTTC	CASSFGDRGQDEQFF
-	-	TRBV5-4	TRBJ1-1	TGTGCCAGCAGCGGTACTCAAGGGAGGAACACTGAAGCTTTCTTT	CASSGTQGRNTEAFF
TRBD1	-	TRBV20-1	TRBJ1-6	TGCAGTGCCGTGACAGGGCGGACCTATAATTCACCCCTCCACTTT	CSAVTGRTYNSPLHF
-	many	TRBV11-2	TRBJ1-1	TGTGCCAGCAGCTTAGACCGCCACGGTGAAGCTTTCTTT	CASSLDRHGEAFF
-	few	TRBV5-8	TRBJ2-7	TGTGCCAGCAGCTTGGGATTCTACGAGCAGTACTTC	CASSLGFYEQYF
-	-	TRBV5-1	TRBJ2-7	TGCGCCAGCAGCGCATCGGGACTTAGATCCTACGAGCAGTACTTC	CASSASGLRSYEQYF
TRBD2	many	TRBV5-1	TRBJ2-1	TGCGCCAGCAGCCGACTAGCGGGGATCCAATACAATGAGCAGTTCTTC	CASSRLAGIQYNEQFF
-	few	TRBV7-2	TRBJ1-3	TGTGCCAGCACCTCAGACTCTGGAAACACCATATATTTT	CASTSDSGNTIYF
-	few	TRBV13	TRBJ2-5	TGTGCCAGCAGCTTTACCGCCTTCCGGGAAGAGACCCAGTACTTC	CASSFTAFREETQYF
TRBD1	-	TRBV14	TRBJ1-4	TGTGCCAGCAGCCATCGGGACAGGGATGAAAAACTGTTTTTT	CASSHRDRDEKLFF
-	many	TRBV18	TRBJ2-6	TGTGCCAGCTCACTCTCCGGGACACCTAACGTCCTGACTTTC	CASSLSGTPNVLTF